This T cell receptor beta chain came from a study of T cell responses to AZD1222 COVID-19 vaccine. Study-wide points: The breadth and depth of Spike-specific TCRs increased once two AZD1222 doses had been given. Repertoire samples came only from after the peak T cell response. Baseline serology detected seropositivity in only six AZD1222 recipients.

Sequencing was performed with immunoSEQ multiplex PCR; in TCRdb, only in-frame clones are kept and a portion is missing. The sample has about 130,000 clones; 80% to 90% are singletons. With regard to this clone: Its antigen remains unknown.

CDR1 SGHTA and CDR2 FQGNSA come from the germline V gene. The ends were cut back, 5 bases at V and 0 bases at J, with 9 bases in the middle. The CDR3 spans 14 residues. This clonotype was sampled from an adult in good health. The chain joins TRBV7-2 to TRBJ2-3; D might be TRBD2 (5 bases). The specimen comprised peripheral blood, sampled on day 0 of AZD1222 vaccination. The CDR3 bases are TGTGCCAGCAGCCCTGGACTGAGCACAGATACGCAGTATTTT. It encodes CASSPGLSTDTQYF.